This TCR beta chain was retrieved from a study of response to subunit inactivated influenza vaccine. This clonotype was observed a handful of times. Its target is unknown. Study-wide points: Authors suggested seasonal influenza vaccinations each recruit few new T cells.

The CDR3 runs to 14 residues. Trimming pared 5 bases from V and 7 bases from J, leaving 12 bases between. Germline CDR1 reads SGHAT; CDR2 reads FQNNGV. TCRdb used MiXCR to reprocess the RT-PCR reads, holding one entry per CDR3 protein. The data show roughly 670,000 distinct CDR3 sequences, 13% to 15% seen once. The sample in question was PBMCs from blood, obtained 14 days before vaccination. The source of this sequence is a man in his fifties who received an inactivated influenza vaccine. The chain couples TRBV11-2 to TRBJ1-6; tentative D call: TRBD1 (6 bases). CDR3 amino acids: CASSPRGGNSPLHF. The CDR3 DNA is TGTGCCAGCAGCCCTCGGGGGGGCAATTCACCCCTCCACTTT.